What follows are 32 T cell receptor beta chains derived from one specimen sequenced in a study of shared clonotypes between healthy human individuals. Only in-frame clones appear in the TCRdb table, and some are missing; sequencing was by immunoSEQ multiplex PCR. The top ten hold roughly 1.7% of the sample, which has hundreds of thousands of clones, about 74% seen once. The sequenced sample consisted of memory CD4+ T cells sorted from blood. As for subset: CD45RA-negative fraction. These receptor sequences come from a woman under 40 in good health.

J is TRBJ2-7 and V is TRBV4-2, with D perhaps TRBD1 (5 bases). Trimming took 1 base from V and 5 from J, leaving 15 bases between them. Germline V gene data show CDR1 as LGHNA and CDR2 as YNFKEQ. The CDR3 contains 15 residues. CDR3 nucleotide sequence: TGTGCCAGCAGCCAAGGGCAGGGTACTGTTAACGAGCAGTACTTC. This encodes CASSQGQGTVNEQYF.

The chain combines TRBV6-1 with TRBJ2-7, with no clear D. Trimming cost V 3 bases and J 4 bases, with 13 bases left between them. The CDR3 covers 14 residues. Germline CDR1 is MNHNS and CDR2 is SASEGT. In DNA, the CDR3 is TGTGCCAGCAGTGATTTGTGGGTTGGTTACGAGCAGTACTTC. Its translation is CASSDLWVGYEQYF.

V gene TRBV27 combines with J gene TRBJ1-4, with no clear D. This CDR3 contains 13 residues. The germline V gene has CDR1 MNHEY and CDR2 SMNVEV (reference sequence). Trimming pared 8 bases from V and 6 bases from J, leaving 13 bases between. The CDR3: CASHQPEDEKLFF. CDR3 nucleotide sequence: TGTGCCAGCCACCAACCGGAAGATGAAAAACTGTTTTTT. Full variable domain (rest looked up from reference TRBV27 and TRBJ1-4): EAQVTQNPRYLITVTGKKLTVTCSQNMNHEYMSWYRQDPGLGLRQIYYSMNVEVTDKGDVPEGYKVSRKEKRNFPLILESPSPNQTSLYFCASHQPEDEKLFFGSGTQLSVL.

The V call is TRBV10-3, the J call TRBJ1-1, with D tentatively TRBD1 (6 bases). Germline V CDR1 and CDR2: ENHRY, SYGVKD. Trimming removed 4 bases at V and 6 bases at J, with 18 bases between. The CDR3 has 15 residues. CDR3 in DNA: TGTGCCATCAGTGGGACAGATGGGGGAACCCCTGAAGCTTTCTTT. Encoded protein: CAISGTDGGTPEAFF.

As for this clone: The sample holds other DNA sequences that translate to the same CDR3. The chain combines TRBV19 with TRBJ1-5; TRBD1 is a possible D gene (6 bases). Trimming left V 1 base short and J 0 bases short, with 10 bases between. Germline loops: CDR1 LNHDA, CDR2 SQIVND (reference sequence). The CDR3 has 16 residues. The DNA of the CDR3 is TGTGCCAGTAGTATAGTAGGGGGGGGTAGCAATCAGCCCCAGCATTTT. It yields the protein CASSIVGGGSNQPQHF.

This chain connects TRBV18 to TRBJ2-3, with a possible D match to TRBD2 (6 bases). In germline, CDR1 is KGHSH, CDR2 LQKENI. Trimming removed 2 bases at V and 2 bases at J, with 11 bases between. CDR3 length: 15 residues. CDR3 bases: TGTGCCAGCTCACCAAAACGGGAGTTCACAGATACGCAGTATTTT. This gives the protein CASSPKREFTDTQYF.

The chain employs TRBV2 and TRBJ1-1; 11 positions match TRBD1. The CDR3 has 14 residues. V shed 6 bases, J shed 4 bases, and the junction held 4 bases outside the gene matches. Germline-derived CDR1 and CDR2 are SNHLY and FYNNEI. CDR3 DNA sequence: TGTGCCAGCAGGAGGGACAGGGGGGTCACTGAAGCTTTCTTT. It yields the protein CASRRDRGVTEAFF.

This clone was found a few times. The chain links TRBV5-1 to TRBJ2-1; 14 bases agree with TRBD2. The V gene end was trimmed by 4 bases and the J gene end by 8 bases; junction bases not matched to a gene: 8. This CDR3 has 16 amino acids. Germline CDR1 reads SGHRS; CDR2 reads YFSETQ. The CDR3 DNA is TGCGCCAGCAGCCGGGGACTAGCGGGAGCGGGCGATGAGCAGTTCTTC. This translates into CASSRGLAGAGDEQFF.

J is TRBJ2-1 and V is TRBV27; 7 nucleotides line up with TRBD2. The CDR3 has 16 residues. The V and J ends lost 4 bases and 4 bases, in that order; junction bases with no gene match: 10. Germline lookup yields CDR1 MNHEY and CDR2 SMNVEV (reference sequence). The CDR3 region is CASSYLTSDQYNEQFF. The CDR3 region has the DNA TGTGCCAGCAGTTACCTCACTAGCGACCAATACAATGAGCAGTTCTTC.

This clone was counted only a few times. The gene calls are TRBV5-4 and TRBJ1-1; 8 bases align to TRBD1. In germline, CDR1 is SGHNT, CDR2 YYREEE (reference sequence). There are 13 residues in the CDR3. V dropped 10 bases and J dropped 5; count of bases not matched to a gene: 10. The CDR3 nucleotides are TGTGCCGCTCAATGGACAGGGAGGACTGAAGCTTTCTTT. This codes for CAAQWTGRTEAFF.

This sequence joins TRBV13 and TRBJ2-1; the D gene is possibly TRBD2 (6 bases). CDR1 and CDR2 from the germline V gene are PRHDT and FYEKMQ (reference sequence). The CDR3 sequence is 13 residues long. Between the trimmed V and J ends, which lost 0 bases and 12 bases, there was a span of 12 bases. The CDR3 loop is CASSLGPTSRQFF. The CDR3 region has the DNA TGTGCCAGCAGCTTAGGCCCGACTAGTAGGCAGTTCTTC.

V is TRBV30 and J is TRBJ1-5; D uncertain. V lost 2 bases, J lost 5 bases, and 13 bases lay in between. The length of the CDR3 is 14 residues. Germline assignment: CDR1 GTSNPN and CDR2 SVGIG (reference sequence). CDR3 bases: TGTGCCTGGAGTCTCGCCGGAGTCTATCAGCCCCAGCATTTT. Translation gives CAWSLAGVYQPQHF.

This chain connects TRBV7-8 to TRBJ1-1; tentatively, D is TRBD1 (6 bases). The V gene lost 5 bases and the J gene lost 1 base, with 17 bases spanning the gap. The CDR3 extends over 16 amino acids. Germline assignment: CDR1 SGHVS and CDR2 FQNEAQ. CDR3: CASSHEGGARNTEAFF. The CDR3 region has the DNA TGTGCCAGCAGCCACGAGGGGGGGGCCCGGAACACTGAAGCTTTCTTT.

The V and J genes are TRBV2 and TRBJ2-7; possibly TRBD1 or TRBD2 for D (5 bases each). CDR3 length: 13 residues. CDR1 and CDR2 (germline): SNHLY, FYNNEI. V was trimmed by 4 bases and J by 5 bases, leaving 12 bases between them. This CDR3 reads CASSAGTGNEQYF. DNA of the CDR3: TGTGCCAGCAGTGCCGGGACGGGCAACGAGCAGTACTTC.

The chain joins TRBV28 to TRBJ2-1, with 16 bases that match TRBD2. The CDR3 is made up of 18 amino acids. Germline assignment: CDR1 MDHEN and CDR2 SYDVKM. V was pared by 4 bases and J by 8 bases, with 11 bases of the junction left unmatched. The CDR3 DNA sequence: TGTGCCAGCAGTTCCCCCAAGGGACTAGCGGGAGGGTACTATGAGCAGTTCTTC. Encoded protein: CASSSPKGLAGGYYEQFF.

The CDR3 DNA follows: TGTGCCAGCAAGGAAGGGGGGCCGGGAATCCCCAACTATGGCTACACCTTC. Protein sequence: CASKEGGPGIPNYGYTF. This chain uses TRBV28 with TRBJ1-2, with D possibly being TRBD1 (6 bases). Germline assignment: CDR1 MDHEN and CDR2 SYDVKM. This CDR3 contains 17 residues. The V end lost 7 bases, the J end lost 2 bases, and 23 bases lay between the germline ends.

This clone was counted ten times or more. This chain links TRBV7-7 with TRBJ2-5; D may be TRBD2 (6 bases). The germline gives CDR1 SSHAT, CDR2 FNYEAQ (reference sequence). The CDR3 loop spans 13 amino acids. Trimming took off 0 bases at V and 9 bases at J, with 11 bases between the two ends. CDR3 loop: CASSLARAGSQYF. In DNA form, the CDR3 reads TGTGCCAGCAGCTTAGCCAGGGCGGGGTCCCAGTACTTC.

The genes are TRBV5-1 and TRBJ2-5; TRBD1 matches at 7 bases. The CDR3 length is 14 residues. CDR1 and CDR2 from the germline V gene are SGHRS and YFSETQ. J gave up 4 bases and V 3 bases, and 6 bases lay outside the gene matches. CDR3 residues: CASSYGTEGETQYF. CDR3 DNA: TGCGCCAGCAGCTACGGGACAGAAGGAGAGACCCAGTACTTC.

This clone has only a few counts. CDR3 bases: TGTGCCAGCTCAGCGGACAGGGCCTACAATGAGCAGTTCTTC. Translation gives CASSADRAYNEQFF. The chain combines TRBV18 with TRBJ2-1, with 8 bases fitting TRBD1. Germline lookup yields CDR1 KGHSH and CDR2 LQKENI. There are 14 residues in the CDR3. With 5 bases clipped from V and 2 bases from J, the junction kept 2 bases outside the gene matches.

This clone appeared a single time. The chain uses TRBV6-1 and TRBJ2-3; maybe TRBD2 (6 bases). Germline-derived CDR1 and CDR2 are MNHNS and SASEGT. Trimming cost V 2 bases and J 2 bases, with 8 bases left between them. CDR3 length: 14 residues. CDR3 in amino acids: CASSELGLTDTQYF. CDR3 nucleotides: TGTGCCAGCAGTGAATTGGGACTCACAGATACGCAGTATTTT.

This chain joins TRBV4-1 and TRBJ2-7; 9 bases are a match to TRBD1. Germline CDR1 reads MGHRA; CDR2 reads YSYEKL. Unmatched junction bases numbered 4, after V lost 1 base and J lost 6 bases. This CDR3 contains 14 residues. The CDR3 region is CASSQGGQGREQYF. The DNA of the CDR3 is TGCGCCAGCAGCCAAGGGGGACAGGGTCGCGAGCAGTACTTC.

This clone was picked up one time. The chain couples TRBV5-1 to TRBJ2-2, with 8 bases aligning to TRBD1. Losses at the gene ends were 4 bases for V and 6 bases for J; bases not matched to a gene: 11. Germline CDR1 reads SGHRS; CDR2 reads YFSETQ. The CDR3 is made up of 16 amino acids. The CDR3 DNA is TGCGCCAGCAGCCCCCTTAGGACAGGGATGGCCGGGGAGCTGTTTTTT. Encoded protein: CASSPLRTGMAGELFF.

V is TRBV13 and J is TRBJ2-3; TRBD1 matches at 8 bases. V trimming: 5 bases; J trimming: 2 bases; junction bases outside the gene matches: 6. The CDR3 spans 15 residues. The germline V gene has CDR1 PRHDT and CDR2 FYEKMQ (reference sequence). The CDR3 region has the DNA TGTGCCAGCAGCCGCCGGGACAGGTTCACAGATACGCAGTATTTT. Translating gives CASSRRDRFTDTQYF.

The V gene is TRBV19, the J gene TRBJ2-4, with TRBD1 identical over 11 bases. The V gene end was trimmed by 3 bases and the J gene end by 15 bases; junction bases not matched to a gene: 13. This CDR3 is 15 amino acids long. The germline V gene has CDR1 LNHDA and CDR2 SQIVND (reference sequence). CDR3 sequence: CASSMGGTGGIRRYF. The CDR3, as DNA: TGTGCCAGTAGTATGGGCGGGACAGGGGGAATCCGGCGGTACTTC. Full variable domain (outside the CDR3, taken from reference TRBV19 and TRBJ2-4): DGGITQSPKYLFRKEGQNVTLSCEQNLNHDAMYWYRQDPGQGLRLIYYSQIVNDFQKGDIAEGYSVSREKKESFPLTVTSAQKNPTAFYLCASSMGGTGGIRRYFGAGTRLSVL.

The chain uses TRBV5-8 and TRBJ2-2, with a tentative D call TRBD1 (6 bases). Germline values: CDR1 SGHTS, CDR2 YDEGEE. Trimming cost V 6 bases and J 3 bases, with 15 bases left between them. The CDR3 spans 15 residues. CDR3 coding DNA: TGTGCCAGCAAGCAGCAGGGGTTATACACCGGGGAGCTGTTTTTT. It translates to CASKQQGLYTGELFF.

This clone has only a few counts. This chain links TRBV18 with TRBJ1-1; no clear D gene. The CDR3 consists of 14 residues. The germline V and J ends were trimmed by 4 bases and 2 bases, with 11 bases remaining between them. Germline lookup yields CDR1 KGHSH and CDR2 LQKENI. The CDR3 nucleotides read TGTGCCAGCTCACAGCTAATCGAAAACACTGAAGCTTTCTTT. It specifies CASSQLIENTEAFF.

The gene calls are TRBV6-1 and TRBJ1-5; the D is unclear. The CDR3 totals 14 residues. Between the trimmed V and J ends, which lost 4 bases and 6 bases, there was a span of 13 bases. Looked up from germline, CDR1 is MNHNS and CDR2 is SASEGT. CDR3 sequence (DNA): TGTGCCAGCAGTGCGAGGAACGGGCCTCAGCCCCAGCATTTT. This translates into CASSARNGPQPQHF.

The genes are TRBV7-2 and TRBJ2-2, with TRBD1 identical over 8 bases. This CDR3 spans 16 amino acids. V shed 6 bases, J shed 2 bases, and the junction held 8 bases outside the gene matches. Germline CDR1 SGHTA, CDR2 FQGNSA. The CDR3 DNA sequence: TGTGCCAGCAGGACGACAGGGGTCAAAAACACCGGGGAGCTGTTTTTT. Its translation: CASRTTGVKNTGELFF.

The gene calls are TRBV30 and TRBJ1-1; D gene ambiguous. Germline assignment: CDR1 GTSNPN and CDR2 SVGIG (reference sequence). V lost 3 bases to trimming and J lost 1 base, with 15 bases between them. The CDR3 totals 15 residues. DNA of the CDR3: TGTGCCTGGAGGGACGCTTGGCGCGGGAACACTGAAGCTTTCTTT. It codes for CAWRDAWRGNTEAFF.

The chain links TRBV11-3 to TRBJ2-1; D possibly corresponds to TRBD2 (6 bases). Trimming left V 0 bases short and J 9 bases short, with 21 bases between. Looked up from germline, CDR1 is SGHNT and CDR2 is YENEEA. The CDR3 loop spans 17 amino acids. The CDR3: CASSLDSGGASDREQFF. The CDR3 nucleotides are TGTGCCAGCAGCTTAGACTCCGGCGGGGCGTCAGATCGTGAGCAGTTCTTC. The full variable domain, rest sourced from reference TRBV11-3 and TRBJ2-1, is EAGVVQSPRYKIIEKKQPVAFWCNPISGHNTLYWYLQNLGQGPELLIRYENEEAVDDSQLPKDRFSAERLKGVDSTLKIQPAELGDSAVYLCASSLDSGGASDREQFFGPGTRLTVL.

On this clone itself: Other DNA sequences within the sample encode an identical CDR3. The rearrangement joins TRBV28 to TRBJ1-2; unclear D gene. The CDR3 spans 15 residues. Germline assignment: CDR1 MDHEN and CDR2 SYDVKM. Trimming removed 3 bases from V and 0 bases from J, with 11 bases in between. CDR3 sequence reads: CASSLLAGTNYGYTF. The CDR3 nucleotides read TGTGCCAGCAGTTTGCTCGCCGGGACTAACTATGGCTACACCTTC.

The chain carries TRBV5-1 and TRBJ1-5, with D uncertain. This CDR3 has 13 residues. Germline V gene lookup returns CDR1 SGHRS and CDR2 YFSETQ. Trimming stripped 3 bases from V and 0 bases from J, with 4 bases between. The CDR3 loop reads CASSSDSNQPQHF. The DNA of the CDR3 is TGCGCCAGCAGCTCAGATAGCAATCAGCCCCAGCATTTT.